This T cell receptor beta chain was sequenced in a study of blood T cells in healthy people across ages. This clonotype has a handful of counts. Every participating donor contributed around 9.5 milliliters of peripheral blood through a draw. Trimming cost V 5 bases and J 8 bases, with 19 bases left between them. This CDR3 has 16 residues. Germline CDR1 MDHEN, CDR2 SYDVKM. Alongside a J-beta primer mix, a sample-barcoded 5' primer served in a second PCR lasting roughly 6 to 11 cycles. TCRdb recomputed calls from the 5' RACE reads with MiXCR, one row per CDR3 protein. The sample yields approximately 690,000 distinct CDR3 sequences, around 38% seen once.

The clonotype originates from a man older than 75 in good health. The chain is built from TRBV28 and TRBJ1-6; possibly TRBD1 for D (5 bases). The sequencing input was blood. In nucleotides, the CDR3 is TGTGCCAGCAGTATTGGTGGGGCAGAGACCTATTCACCCCTCCACTTT. Translation: CASSIGGAETYSPLHF. Complete variable domain (other parts from reference TRBV28 and TRBJ1-6): DVKVTQSSRYLVKRTGEKVFLECVQDMDHENMFWYRQDPGLGLRLIYFSYDVKMKEKGDIPEGYSVSREKKERFSLILESASTNQTSMYLCASSIGGAETYSPLHFGNGTRLTVT.